Here is one T cell receptor (beta chain) with its context. Its cognate antigen is unknown. These data are taken from a study of cytomegalovirus exposure and HLA in healthy donors. General study points: Reportedly, HLA-A and HLA-B alleles of most subjects were accurately predicted from TCR beta. Among TCR beta chains, those listed as cytomegalovirus-associated numbered fewer than 200.

From germline, CDR1 is SGHNT and CDR2 YYREEE (reference sequence). The ends lost 1 base at V and 0 bases at J; junction bases unmatched: 8. The CDR3 spans 19 residues. PCR employed 60 Vbeta and 13 Jbeta primers. Source study methods: Later work found 80 million to 85 million unique TCR beta chains, with approximately 12 million shared. This table comes from immunoSEQ multiplex PCR, and its TCRdb copy is limited to in-frame clones, with some not included. That table furnishes V, J and clone size, whereas the DNA furnished D and trimming. Among around 130,000 clones listed, under 90% were seen once. Sequenced: PBMCs. The TCR comes from a woman aged 40-49 years in good health and CMV-seronegative. The chain links TRBV5-4 to TRBJ2-4, with 12 nucleotides matching TRBD2. CDR3 sequence (DNA): TGTGCCAGCAGCTTGACGAGACTAGCGGGGGATGTAGCCAAAAACATTCAGTACTTC. This encodes CASSLTRLAGDVAKNIQYF.